This T cell receptor beta chain was obtained from a study of blood T cell repertoires in COVID-19. For the study at large: Sites across the United States, Italy and Spain contributed samples from acute and convalescent COVID-19.

Deletions cut 3 bases from V and 4 bases from J, with 12 bases between. Germline CDR1 and CDR2: MNHEY and SMNVEV (reference sequence). The CDR3 extends over 15 amino acids. Method: immunoSEQ multiplex PCR; TCRdb's copy keeps in-frame clones and lacks some. The sample carries some 62,000 clones, 65% to 80% recorded once. The source is a man aged 55 to 70 with acute or convalescent COVID-19. This rearrangement joins TRBV27 to TRBJ2-2; D may be TRBD2 (6 bases). The sample was peripheral blood. CDR3 nucleotides: TGTGCCAGCAGTTTTATGACAGCGGGCACCGGGGAGCTGTTTTTT. This gives the protein CASSFMTAGTGELFF.